These 24 T cell receptor beta chains were sequenced from one sample in a study of neurological immune-mediated disorders. TCRdb reanalysed the 5' RACE reads using MiXCR and keeps one entry per CDR3 protein. The sample consists of under 85,000 distinct CDR3 sequences, over 12% of them appearing once. Sequencing was done on a sample of PBMCs. These receptors all come from a woman between 50 and 59 years old in good health.

CDR3 coding DNA: TGCGCCAGCAGCTTGGTAGCGGAAGACACCGGGGAGCTGTTTTTT. This sequence encodes CASSLVAEDTGELFF. V and J are TRBV5-1 and TRBJ2-2, with D perhaps TRBD2 (6 bases). This CDR3 comprises 15 residues. Germline V gives CDR1 SGHRS, CDR2 YFSETQ. Deletions cut 0 bases from V and 3 bases from J, with 9 bases between. Drawing the rest from reference TRBV5-1 and TRBJ2-2, the complete variable domain is KAGVTQTPRYLIKTRGQQVTLSCSPISGHRSVSWYQQTPGQGLQFLFEYFSETQRNKGNFPGRFSGRQFSNSRSEMNVSTLELGDSALYLCASSLVAEDTGELFFGEGSRLTVL.

The table lists this clonotype with many counts. The chain uses TRBV5-1 and TRBJ2-3; tentative D call: TRBD1 (6 bases). The CDR3 is made up of 16 amino acids. Germline V CDR1 and CDR2: SGHRS, YFSETQ. Trimming pared 0 bases from V and 4 bases from J, leaving 15 bases between. This CDR3 is CASSLEGPGVPDTQYF. For the CDR3, the DNA is TGCGCCAGCAGCTTGGAAGGGCCAGGGGTCCCAGATACGCAGTATTTT.

At least ten counts were recorded for this clonotype. The chain carries TRBV28 and TRBJ2-7; 9 bases align to TRBD1. Looked up from germline, CDR1 is MDHEN and CDR2 is SYDVKM. Trimming at V came to 10 bases and at J to 3 bases, leaving 13 bases not matched to a gene. CDR3 length: 15 residues. CDR3 in amino acids: CATQRGTGQGYEQYF. CDR3 nucleotides: TGTGCCACCCAAAGGGGAACGGGACAGGGCTACGAGCAGTACTTC.

In its sample, this clonotype was seen many times. The genes are TRBV7-8 and TRBJ2-3, with D perhaps TRBD1 (6 bases). The V gene lost 1 base and the J gene lost 6 bases, with 8 bases spanning the gap. This CDR3 contains 13 residues. Germline values: CDR1 SGHVS, CDR2 FQNEAQ. Here the CDR3 DNA reads TGTGCCAGCAGCTTAGTGCAGGGGGATACGCAGTATTTT. This codes for CASSLVQGDTQYF.

This clonotype was recorded at least ten times. The CDR3 nucleotides are TGTGCCAGCAGCTTGGAGGGGAGGACTAACTATGGCTACACCTTC. Protein: CASSLEGRTNYGYTF. This rearrangement joins TRBV5-5 to TRBJ1-2; D perhaps matches TRBD1 (5 bases). V lost 0 bases, J lost 0 bases, and 9 bases lay in between. The germline gives CDR1 SGHKS, CDR2 YYEKEE (reference sequence). This CDR3 contains 15 residues.

This clonotype was seen repeatedly, ten times or more. The V and J genes are TRBV20-1 and TRBJ1-2, with TRBD1 as a possible D gene (5 bases). With 0 bases removed from V and 4 bases from J, the gap between germline ends came to 15 bases. The CDR3 consists of 15 residues. Germline assignment: CDR1 DFQATT and CDR2 SNEGSKA (reference sequence). This CDR3 is CSARDRGGGSYGYTF. CDR3 in DNA: TGCAGTGCTAGAGATCGGGGGGGAGGCAGCTATGGCTACACCTTC.

In regard to this clonotype: This may stem from a read error, because a much larger clone lies one nucleotide away. The V and J genes are TRBV5-1 and TRBJ1-1, with D perhaps matching TRBD1 (6 bases). The CDR3 is made up of 16 amino acids. CDR1 and CDR2 from the germline V gene are SGHRS and YFSETQ. The CDR3 DNA reads as TGCTCCAGCAGTTCGCGAGGGGGGCGCGGAGATACTGAAGCTTTCTTT. Residues: CSSSSRGGRGDTEAFF.

This clonotype was observed a single time. This may arise from a read error, as a much more abundant clone is one base away. V gene TRBV5-1 combines with J gene TRBJ2-5; 7 bases fit TRBD1. The germline CDR1 and CDR2 sequences are SGHRS and YFSETQ. This CDR3 comprises 15 residues. The chain's CDR3 is CTSSGQGGMEETQYF. For the CDR3, the DNA is TGCACCAGCAGCGGACAAGGGGGCATGGAAGAGACCCAGTACTTC.

This clonotype appeared many times. The rearrangement links TRBV5-1 to TRBJ2-1; the D gene is possibly TRBD2 (5 bases). The V end was cut by 0 bases, the J end by 7 bases, with 8 bases between. The CDR3 contains 13 residues. The germline V gene has CDR1 SGHRS and CDR2 YFSETQ. The CDR3 DNA sequence: TGCGCCAGCAGCTTGGACGGGATGAATGAGCAGTTCTTC. Its protein product is CASSLDGMNEQFF. Drawing the rest from reference TRBV5-1 and TRBJ2-1, the complete variable domain is KAGVTQTPRYLIKTRGQQVTLSCSPISGHRSVSWYQQTPGQGLQFLFEYFSETQRNKGNFPGRFSGRQFSNSRSEMNVSTLELGDSALYLCASSLDGMNEQFFGPGTRLTVL.

This clonotype has a count of ten or more. V gene TRBV29-1 combines with J gene TRBJ1-2, with D tentatively TRBD1 (6 bases). CDR1 SQVTM and CDR2 ANQGSEA come from the germline V gene. The germline V and J ends were trimmed by 2 bases and 7 bases, with 17 bases remaining between them. The CDR3 consists of 14 residues. The CDR3 region has the DNA TGCAGCGTTGAACGGGACATCGGAGGTGGTGGCTACACCTTC. Its translation is CSVERDIGGGGYTF.

This clonotype was detected ten times or more. The V gene is TRBV6-5, the J gene TRBJ2-3; D is unresolved. The CDR3 spans 13 residues. The germline CDR1 and CDR2 sequences are MNHEY and SVGAGI. V was clipped by 0 bases and J by 5 bases, with 6 bases between them. The CDR3 sequence is CASSYSRGDTQYF. The DNA of the CDR3 is TGTGCCAGCAGTTACTCGCGTGGAGATACGCAGTATTTT.

This clonotype has a count of ten or more. This chain uses TRBV3-1 with TRBJ2-7, with 9 bases aligning to TRBD2. This CDR3 comprises 16 residues. In germline, CDR1 is LGHDT, CDR2 YNNKEL (reference sequence). V was clipped by 3 bases and J by 6 bases; unmatched bases: 12. Written as DNA, the CDR3 is TGTGCCAGCAGCCACGAAGGACTAGCGCGATCCGGCGAGCAGTACTTC. Translating it yields CASSHEGLARSGEQYF.

This clonotype was detected ten times or more. The J gene is TRBJ1-1, the V gene TRBV29-1; D is possibly TRBD1 (5 bases). V was trimmed by 6 bases and J by 5 bases, leaving 19 bases between them. Germline V gene data show CDR1 as SQVTM and CDR2 as ANQGSEA. The CDR3 runs 14 residues. As DNA, the CDR3 is TGCAGCGTCCCAGGGACGGAGACGTGGACTGAAGCTTTCTTT. Its translation: CSVPGTETWTEAFF.

This clonotype has a count of ten or more. The CDR3 reads CASSSGRQLNEKLFF. DNA for the CDR3: TGCGCCAGCAGCTCGGGGCGACAGCTTAATGAAAAACTGTTTTTT. The chain links TRBV5-1 to TRBJ1-4, with D tentatively TRBD1 (5 bases). The germline gives CDR1 SGHRS, CDR2 YFSETQ. The CDR3 has 15 residues. V was clipped by 3 bases and J by 4 bases, with 13 bases between them. Full variable domain (missing parts from reference TRBV5-1 and TRBJ1-4): KAGVTQTPRYLIKTRGQQVTLSCSPISGHRSVSWYQQTPGQGLQFLFEYFSETQRNKGNFPGRFSGRQFSNSRSEMNVSTLELGDSALYLCASSSGRQLNEKLFFGSGTQLSVL.

This clonotype came up many times. V is TRBV29-1 and J is TRBJ2-7, with 16 positions matching TRBD2. Germline CDR1 SQVTM, CDR2 ANQGSEA. The CDR3 extends over 16 amino acids. V shed 6 bases, J shed 6 bases, and the junction held 11 bases outside the gene matches. In DNA, the CDR3 is TGCAGCGTCTCCGGGACTAGCGGGAGGGCCAACAGCGAGCAGTACTTC. Its protein product is CSVSGTSGRANSEQYF.

This clonotype was detected many times. This rearrangement joins TRBV20-1 to TRBJ2-1; possibly TRBD2 for D (6 bases). Trimming stripped 1 base from V and 10 bases from J, with 8 bases between. The germline V gene encodes CDR1 DFQATT and CDR2 SNEGSKA (reference sequence). CDR3 length equals 11 residues. The CDR3 DNA reads TGCAGTGCTAGAGGGACTACCGAGCAGTTCTTC. It encodes CSARGTTEQFF.

In regard to this clonotype: Sequence at one end of the junction differs from germline and may be a read error. The rearrangement joins TRBV28 to TRBJ2-7; 9 nucleotides match TRBD2. The CDR3 totals 17 residues. CDR1 and CDR2 (germline): MDHEN, SYDVKM. In nucleotides, the CDR3 is TGTGCCAACACCTCAGCGGGAAAGCGGGAGGCTTACTACGATCAGTACTTC. It translates to CANTSAGKREAYYDQYF.

This clonotype was detected many times. This rearrangement joins TRBV28 to TRBJ2-3, with D possibly called TRBD1 or TRBD2 (5 bases each). This CDR3 is built from 15 residues. Trimming left V 4 bases short and J 1 base short, with 12 bases between. Germline V gene sequence: CDR1 MDHEN, CDR2 SYDVKM. CDR3 coding DNA: TGTGCCAGCAGTTCCCAGGGACGCGGCACAGATACGCAGTATTTT. It is translated as CASSSQGRGTDTQYF.

The gene calls are TRBV6-6 and TRBJ2-2; D is possibly TRBD2 (6 bases). CDR1 MNHNY and CDR2 SVGAGI come from the germline V gene (reference sequence). V lost 5 bases and J 1 base, leaving 14 bases between the germline ends. The CDR3 runs to 16 residues. The chain's CDR3 is CASSPRDWKNTGELFF. The CDR3 coding sequence is TGTGCCAGCAGTCCACGGGACTGGAAGAACACCGGGGAGCTGTTTTTT.

This clonotype occurred many times. This sequence joins TRBV20-1 and TRBJ2-7; the D is unclear. The length of the CDR3 is 11 residues. Germline values: CDR1 DFQATT, CDR2 SNEGSKA (reference sequence). DNA for the CDR3: TGCCGGGCAGTGTTATCCTACGAGCAGTACTTC. Translated, it gives CRAVLSYEQYF.

This clonotype was counted many times. J is TRBJ1-2 and V is TRBV29-1; TRBD1 might be the D (5 bases). Germline V lookup: CDR1 SQVTM, CDR2 ANQGSEA. This CDR3 is built from 13 residues. Trimming stripped 3 bases from V and 8 bases from J, with 16 bases between. CDR3 sequence: CSVDGRQGRGYTF. The CDR3 nucleotides read TGCAGCGTTGACGGCCGTCAGGGTAGGGGCTACACCTTC. Full variable domain (missing parts from reference TRBV29-1 and TRBJ1-2): SAVISQKPSRDICQRGTSLTIQCQVDSQVTMMFWYRQQPGQSLTLIATANQGSEATYESGFVIDKFPISRPNLTFSTLTVSNMSPEDSSIYLCSVDGRQGRGYTFGSGTRLTVV.

This chain connects TRBV5-1 to TRBJ2-2, with D unresolved. Germline lookup yields CDR1 SGHRS and CDR2 YFSETQ. Trimming cost V 2 bases and J 0 bases, with 11 bases left between them. This CDR3 has 16 residues. The CDR3 bases are TGCGCCAGCAGCTTAAGGGCAGCCGCGAACACCGGGGAGCTGTTTTTT. It translates to CASSLRAAANTGELFF.

Many counts were recorded for this clonotype. The chain couples TRBV20-1 to TRBJ2-1, with TRBD1 as a possible D gene (6 bases). V was pared by 0 bases and J by 6 bases, with 18 bases between. This CDR3 comprises 16 residues. Germline V gives CDR1 DFQATT, CDR2 SNEGSKA (reference sequence). The CDR3, as DNA: TGCAGTGCTAGAGATCCGGTCGCGGCAGGGGTCAATGAGCAGTTCTTC. The encoded protein is CSARDPVAAGVNEQFF.

V is TRBV18 and J is TRBJ2-7, with 10 bases aligning to TRBD1. V lost 5 bases and J lost 5; bases outside the gene matches: 9. The germline CDR1 and CDR2 sequences are KGHSH and LQKENI. The CDR3 totals 15 residues. CDR3 nucleotides: TGTGCCAGCTCAGATGACAGGGGGCCCCTCCACGAGCAGTACTTC. The encoded protein is CASSDDRGPLHEQYF.